The clone carrying this T cell receptor (beta chain) has ten or more counts. Its antigen is as yet unknown. Trimming removed 2 bases from V and 0 bases from J, with 5 bases in between. The CDR3 is made up of 15 amino acids. Germline CDR1 SGHAT, CDR2 FQNNGV. These data come from a study of T cells in Graves' hyperthyroidism and ophthalmopathy. Points from the study as a whole: Ophthalmopathy was distinguished from stable hyperthyroidism by 13 V-J signatures. Blood also carried most thyroid clonotypes expanded above 0.001.

RNA transcripts yielded amplified TCR beta CDR3 regions. RT-PCR in the first round (using the HTBI primer set) targeted the TCR CDR3. TCRdb re-called the multiplex PCR reads with MiXCR, one entry per CDR3 protein. The table records 730,000 or so distinct CDR3 sequences, roughly a sixth of them present only once. Uncontrolled infection, other autoimmune disease, pregnancy or lactation disqualified patients from enrolment. Sequences were obtained from blood. This receptor was identified in a woman in her forties or fifties with Graves' hyperthyroidism that later progressed to Graves' ophthalmopathy. The chain has TRBV11-2 and TRBJ2-6, with D hard to call. The CDR3 sequence: CASSLQISGANVLTF. The CDR3 nucleotides read TGTGCCAGCAGCTTACAGATCTCTGGGGCCAACGTCCTGACTTTC.